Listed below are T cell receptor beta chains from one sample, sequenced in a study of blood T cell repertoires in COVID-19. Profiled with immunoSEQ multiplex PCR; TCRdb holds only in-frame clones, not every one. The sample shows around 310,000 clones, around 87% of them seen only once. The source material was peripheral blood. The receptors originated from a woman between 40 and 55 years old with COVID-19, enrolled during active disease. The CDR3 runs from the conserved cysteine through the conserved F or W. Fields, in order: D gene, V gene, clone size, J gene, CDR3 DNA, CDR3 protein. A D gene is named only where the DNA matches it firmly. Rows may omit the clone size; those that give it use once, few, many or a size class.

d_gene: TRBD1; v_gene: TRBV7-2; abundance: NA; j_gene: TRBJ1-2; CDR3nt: TGTGCCATTTATTACAGGGGGAATAACTATGGCTACACCTTC; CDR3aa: CAIYYRGNNYGYTF
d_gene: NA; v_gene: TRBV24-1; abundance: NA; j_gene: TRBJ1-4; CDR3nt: TGTGCCACCAGTGATTTTACCGCCGGGAACGAAGAACTGTTTTTT; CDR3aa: CATSDFTAGNEELFF
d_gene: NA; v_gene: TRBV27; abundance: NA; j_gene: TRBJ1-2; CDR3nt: TGTGCTTCGGGTCCCATCCCTCCGGTCTTC; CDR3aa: CASGPIPPVF
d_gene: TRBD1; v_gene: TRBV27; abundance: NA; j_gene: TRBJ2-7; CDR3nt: TGTGCCAGCAGTCGAACAGGGGGTATTCTCCACGAGCAGTACTTC; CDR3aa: CASSRTGGILHEQYF
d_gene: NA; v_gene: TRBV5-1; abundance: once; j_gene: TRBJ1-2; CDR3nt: TGCGCCAGCAGCTTGACGGACAGCGGTGGCTACACCTTC; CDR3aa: CASSLTDSGGYTF
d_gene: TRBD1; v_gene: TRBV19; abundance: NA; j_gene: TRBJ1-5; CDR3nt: TGTGCCAGTAGTATAGATGGGGACAGGGGGGAAATTAGCAATCAGCCCCAGCATTTT; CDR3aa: CASSIDGDRGEISNQPQHF
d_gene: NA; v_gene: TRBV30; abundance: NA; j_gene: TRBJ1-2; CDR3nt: TGTGCCTGGACCCCTCTCTATGGCTACACCTTC; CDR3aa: CAWTPLYGYTF
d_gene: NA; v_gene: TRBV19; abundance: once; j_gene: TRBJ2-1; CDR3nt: TGTGCCACCACCATCATAGCGAACTCCTACAATGAGCAGTTCTTC; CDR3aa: CATTIIANSYNEQFF
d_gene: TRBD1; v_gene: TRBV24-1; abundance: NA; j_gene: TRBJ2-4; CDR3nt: TGTGCCACCAGCGGCCCAGACAGGGGGACTTACATTCAGTACTTC; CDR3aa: CATSGPDRGTYIQYF
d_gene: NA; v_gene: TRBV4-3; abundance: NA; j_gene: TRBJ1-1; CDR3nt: TGCGCCAGCAGCCAAGATCGTGGGGGGTTCGACACTGAAGCTTTCTTT; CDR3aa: CASSQDRGGFDTEAFF
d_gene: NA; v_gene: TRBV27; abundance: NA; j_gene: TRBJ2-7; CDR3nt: TGTGCCAGCAGTCCGGGCAGGGGATACTCCTACGAGCAGTACTTC; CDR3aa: CASSPGRGYSYEQYF
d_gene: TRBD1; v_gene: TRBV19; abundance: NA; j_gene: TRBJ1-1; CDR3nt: TGTGCCAGTAGTATAGGTCAGGGGGCAAGGGCTGAAGCTTTCTTT; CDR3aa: CASSIGQGARAEAFF
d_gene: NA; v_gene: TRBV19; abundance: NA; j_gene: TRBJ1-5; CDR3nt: TGTGCCAGTAGTATAGAGGGGGCAGGAGATCAGCCCCAGCATTTT; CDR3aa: CASSIEGAGDQPQHF
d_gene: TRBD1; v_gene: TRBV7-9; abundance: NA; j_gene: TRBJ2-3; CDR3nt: TGTGCCAGCAGCTTCCCCGACAGGGGAGAAAGAGATACGCAGTATTTT; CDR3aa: CASSFPDRGERDTQYF
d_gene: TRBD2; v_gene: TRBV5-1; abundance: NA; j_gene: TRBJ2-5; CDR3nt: TGCGCCAGCAGTGAGACTAGCGGGGGGTCTCGTAAGTACTTC; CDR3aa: CASSETSGGSRKYF
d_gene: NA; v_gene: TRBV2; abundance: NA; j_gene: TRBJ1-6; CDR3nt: TGTGCCAGCAACCAAGGGAGACAAGGGAGTTCACCCCTCCACTTT; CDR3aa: CASNQGRQGSSPLHF
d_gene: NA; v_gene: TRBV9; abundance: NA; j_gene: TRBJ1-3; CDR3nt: TGTGCCAGCAGCGAAAAAGAGTCTGCTGGAAACACCATATATTTT; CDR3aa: CASSEKESAGNTIYF
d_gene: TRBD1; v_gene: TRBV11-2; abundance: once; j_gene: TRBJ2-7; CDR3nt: TGTGCCAGCAGCTTAGGGGGGGGACAGGGCCGGCTTGTCGAGCAGTACTTC; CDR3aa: CASSLGGGQGRLVEQYF
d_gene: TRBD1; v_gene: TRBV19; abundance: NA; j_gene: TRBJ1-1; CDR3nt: TGTGCCAGTAGTCCCTGGGCCGGGACAGAGATGAACACTGAAGCTTTCTTT; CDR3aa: CASSPWAGTEMNTEAFF
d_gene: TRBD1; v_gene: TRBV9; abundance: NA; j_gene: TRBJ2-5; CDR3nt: TGTGCCAGCAGCGTAGACCCACCGGGACAGCTTCAAGAGACCCAGTACTTC; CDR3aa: CASSVDPPGQLQETQYF
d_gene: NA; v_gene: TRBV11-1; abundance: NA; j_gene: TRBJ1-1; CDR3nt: TGTGCCAGCAGCGAGGCGAACACTGAAGCTTTCTTT; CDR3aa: CASSEANTEAFF
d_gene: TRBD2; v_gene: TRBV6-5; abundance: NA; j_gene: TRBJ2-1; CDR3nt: TGTGCCAGCAGTTACCTCGGGGGGGGAATAAATGAGCAGTTCTTC; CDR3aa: CASSYLGGGINEQFF
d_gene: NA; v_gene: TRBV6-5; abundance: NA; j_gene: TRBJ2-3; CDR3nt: TGTGCCAGCAGTCGAAGCCAGGGATATACGCAGTATTTT; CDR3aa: CASSRSQGYTQYF
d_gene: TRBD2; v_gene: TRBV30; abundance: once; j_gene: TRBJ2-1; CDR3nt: TGTGCCTGGAGCGGGACTAGCGAAAACAATGAGCAGTTCTTC; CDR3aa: CAWSGTSENNEQFF
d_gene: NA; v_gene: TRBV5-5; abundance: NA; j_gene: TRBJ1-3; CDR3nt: TGTGCCAGCAGCTTGAGCGGGGGTCACTCTGGAAACACCATATATTTT; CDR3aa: CASSLSGGHSGNTIYF
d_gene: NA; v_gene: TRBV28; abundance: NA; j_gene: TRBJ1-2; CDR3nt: TGTGCCAGCAGTTACAGAATCCTCCATGGCTACACCTTC; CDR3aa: CASSYRILHGYTF
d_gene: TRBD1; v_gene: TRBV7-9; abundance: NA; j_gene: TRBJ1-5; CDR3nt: TGTGCCAGCAGCTCCGACAGGGTAGGGGATCCGCCCCAGCATTTT; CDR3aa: CASSSDRVGDPPQHF
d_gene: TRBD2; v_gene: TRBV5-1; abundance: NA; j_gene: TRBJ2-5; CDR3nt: TGCGCCAGCAGCTTGGGTTCGGGAGGGAATACGGAGACCCAGTACTTC; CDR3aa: CASSLGSGGNTETQYF
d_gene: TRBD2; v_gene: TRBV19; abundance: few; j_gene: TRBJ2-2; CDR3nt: TGTGCCAGTAGTAGGGGACTAGCGGGGGGGCTGGTCACCGGGGAGCTGTTTTTT; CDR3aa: CASSRGLAGGLVTGELFF
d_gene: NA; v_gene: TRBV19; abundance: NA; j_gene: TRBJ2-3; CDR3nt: TGTGCCAGTAGTATGAACGGGAGAGGGAATACGCAGTATTTT; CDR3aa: CASSMNGRGNTQYF
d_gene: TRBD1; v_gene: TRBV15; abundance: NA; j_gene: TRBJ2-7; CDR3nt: TGTGCCACCAGCAGAGATTTCGTTCGGACAGGTCCATCCTACGAGCAGTACTTC; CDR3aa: CATSRDFVRTGPSYEQYF
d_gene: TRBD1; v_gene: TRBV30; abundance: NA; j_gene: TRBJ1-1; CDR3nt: TGTGCCTGGAGAGAACAGGGGGCAGCTTTCTTT; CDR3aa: CAWREQGAAFF
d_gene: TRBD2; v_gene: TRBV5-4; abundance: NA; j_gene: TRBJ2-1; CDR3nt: TGTGCCAGCAGCTTGGAGCTAGCGGGTTTCAATGAGCAGTTCTTC; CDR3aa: CASSLELAGFNEQFF
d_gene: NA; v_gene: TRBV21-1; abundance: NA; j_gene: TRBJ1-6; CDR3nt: TGTGCCAGCAGCAAAAACGGGGGTAAATTCTTGAATAATTCACCCCTCCACTTT; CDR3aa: CASSKNGGKFLNNSPLHF
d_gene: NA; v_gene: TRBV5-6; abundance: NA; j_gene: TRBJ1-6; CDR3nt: TGTGCCAGCAGCCAGCAGGATTCACCCCTCCACTTT; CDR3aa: CASSQQDSPLHF
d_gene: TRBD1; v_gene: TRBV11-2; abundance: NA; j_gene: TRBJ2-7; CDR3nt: TGTGCCAGCAGCCCCTGGGACAGCGCCGAGCAGTACTTC; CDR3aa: CASSPWDSAEQYF
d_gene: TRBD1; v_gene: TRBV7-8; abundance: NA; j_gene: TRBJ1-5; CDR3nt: TGTGCCAGCAGCTTAGCAACAGGGGGTGATCAGCCCCAGCATTTT; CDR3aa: CASSLATGGDQPQHF
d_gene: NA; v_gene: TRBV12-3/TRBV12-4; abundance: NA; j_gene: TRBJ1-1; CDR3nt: TGTGCCAGCAGTTTCACCCCCGGGACTGAAGCTTTCTTT; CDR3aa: CASSFTPGTEAFF
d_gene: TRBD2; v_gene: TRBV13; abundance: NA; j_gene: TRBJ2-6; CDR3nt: TGTGCCAGCAGCTCGACTAGCGGGGTCGGTGGGGCCAACGTCCTGACTTTC; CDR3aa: CASSSTSGVGGANVLTF
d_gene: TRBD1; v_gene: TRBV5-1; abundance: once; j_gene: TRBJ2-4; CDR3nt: TGCGCCAGCAGTTACCGACAGGGGGCGAACATTCAGTACTTC; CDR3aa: CASSYRQGANIQYF
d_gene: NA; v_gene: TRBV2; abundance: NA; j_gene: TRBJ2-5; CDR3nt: TGTGCCAGCAGTGACAGGGGACAAGAGACCCAGTACTTC; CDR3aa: CASSDRGQETQYF
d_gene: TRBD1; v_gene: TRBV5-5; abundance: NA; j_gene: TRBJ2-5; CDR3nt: TGTGCCAGCAGCTTGCTGGACAGGGGGCTGGAGACCCAGTACTTC; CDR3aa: CASSLLDRGLETQYF
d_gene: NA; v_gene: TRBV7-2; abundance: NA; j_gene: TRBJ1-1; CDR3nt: TGTGCCAGCAGCTTAGATGAGCAGGGAGCTTTCTTT; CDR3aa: CASSLDEQGAFF
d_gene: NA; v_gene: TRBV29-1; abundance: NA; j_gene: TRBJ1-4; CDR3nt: TGCAGTGCCCGGGGGGTGAGCGATGAAAAACTGTTTTTT; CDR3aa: CSARGVSDEKLFF
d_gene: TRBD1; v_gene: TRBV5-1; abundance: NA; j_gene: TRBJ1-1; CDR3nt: TGCGCCAGCAGCTTGGACAGGGGAGGAACTGAAGCTTTCTTT; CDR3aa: CASSLDRGGTEAFF
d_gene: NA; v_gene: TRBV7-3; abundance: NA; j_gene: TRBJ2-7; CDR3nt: TGTGCCAGCAGCTCCGCCGGGGGGCTGTTCGAGCAGTACTTC; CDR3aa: CASSSAGGLFEQYF